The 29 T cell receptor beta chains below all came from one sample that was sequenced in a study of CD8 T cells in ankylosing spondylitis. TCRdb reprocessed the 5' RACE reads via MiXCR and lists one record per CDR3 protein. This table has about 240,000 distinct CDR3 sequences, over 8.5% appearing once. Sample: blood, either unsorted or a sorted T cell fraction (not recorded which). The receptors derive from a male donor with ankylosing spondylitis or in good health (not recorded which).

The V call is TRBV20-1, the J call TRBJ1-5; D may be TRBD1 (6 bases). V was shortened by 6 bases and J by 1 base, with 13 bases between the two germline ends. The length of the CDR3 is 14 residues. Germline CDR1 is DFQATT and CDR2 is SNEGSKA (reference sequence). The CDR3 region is CSARPGESNQPQHF. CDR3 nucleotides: TGCAGTGCCCGCCCAGGGGAGAGCAATCAGCCCCAGCATTTT.

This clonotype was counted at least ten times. DNA of the CDR3: TGTGCCTGGAGTCCCGGGACAGGGAATGAAAAACTGTTTTTT. Protein: CAWSPGTGNEKLFF. The chain links TRBV30 to TRBJ1-4, with 9 bases aligning to TRBD1. CDR3 length: 14 amino acids. Germline values: CDR1 GTSNPN, CDR2 SVGIG (reference sequence). Germline trimming cut 2 bases from V and 5 bases from J; bases unmatched to any gene: 3.

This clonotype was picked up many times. The CDR3 coding sequence is TGTGCCATCAGTGAGTCTGGGAGGGCAGGGCAGTACTTC. Encoded protein: CAISESGRAGQYF. The rearrangement joins TRBV10-3 to TRBJ2-7; 7 bases fit TRBD2. Germline loops: CDR1 ENHRY, CDR2 SYGVKD. V trimming: 0 bases; J trimming: 9 bases; junction bases outside the gene matches: 5. The CDR3 loop spans 13 amino acids.

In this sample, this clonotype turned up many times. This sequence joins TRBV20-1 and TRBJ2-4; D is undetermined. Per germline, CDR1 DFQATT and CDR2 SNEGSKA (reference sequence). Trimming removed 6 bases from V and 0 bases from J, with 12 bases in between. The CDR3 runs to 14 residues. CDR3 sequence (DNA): TGCAGTGCCAGCCCTGGTATAGCCAAAAACATTCAGTACTTC. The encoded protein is CSASPGIAKNIQYF.

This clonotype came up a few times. CDR3 nucleotides: TGCAGTGCTAGGATGGACAGCACAGATACGCAGTATTTT. It specifies CSARMDSTDTQYF. The chain couples TRBV20-1 to TRBJ2-3; D remains unclear. This CDR3 has 13 amino acids. Trimming shortened V by 3 bases and J by 0 bases, and 7 bases separated the two germline ends. Germline V gene lookup returns CDR1 DFQATT and CDR2 SNEGSKA (reference sequence).

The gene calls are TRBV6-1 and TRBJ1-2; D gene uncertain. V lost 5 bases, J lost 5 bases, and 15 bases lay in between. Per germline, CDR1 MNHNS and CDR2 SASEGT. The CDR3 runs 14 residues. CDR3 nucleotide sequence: TGTGCCAGCAGTCAGGACCCGCGGACTTATGGCTACACCTTC. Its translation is CASSQDPRTYGYTF.

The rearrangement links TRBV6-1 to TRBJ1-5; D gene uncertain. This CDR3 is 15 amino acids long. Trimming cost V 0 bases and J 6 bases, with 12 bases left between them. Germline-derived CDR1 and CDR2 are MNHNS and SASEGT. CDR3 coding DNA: TGTGCCAGCAGTGAAGCCGGGTCCGAGGGTCAGCCCCAGCATTTT. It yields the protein CASSEAGSEGQPQHF.

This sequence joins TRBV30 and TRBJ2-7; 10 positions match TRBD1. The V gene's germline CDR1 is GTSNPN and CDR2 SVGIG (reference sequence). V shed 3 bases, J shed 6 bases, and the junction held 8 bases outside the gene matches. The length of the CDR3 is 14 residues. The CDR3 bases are TGTGCCTGGAGAGATCCCGGGACAGGGGTCGAGCAGTACTTC. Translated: CAWRDPGTGVEQYF.

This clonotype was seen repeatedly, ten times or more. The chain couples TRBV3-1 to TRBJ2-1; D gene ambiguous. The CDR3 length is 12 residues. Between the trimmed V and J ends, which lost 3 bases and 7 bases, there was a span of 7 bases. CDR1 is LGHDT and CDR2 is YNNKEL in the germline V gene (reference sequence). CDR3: CASSQRRNEQFF. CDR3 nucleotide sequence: TGTGCCAGCAGCCAGCGGAGAAATGAGCAGTTCTTC.

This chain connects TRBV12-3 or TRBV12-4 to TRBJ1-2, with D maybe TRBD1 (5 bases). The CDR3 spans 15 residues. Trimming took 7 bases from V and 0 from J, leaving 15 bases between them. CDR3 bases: TGTGCCAGCACCTCAAGGAGGGGAGCTAACTATGGCTACACCTTC. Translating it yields CASTSRRGANYGYTF.

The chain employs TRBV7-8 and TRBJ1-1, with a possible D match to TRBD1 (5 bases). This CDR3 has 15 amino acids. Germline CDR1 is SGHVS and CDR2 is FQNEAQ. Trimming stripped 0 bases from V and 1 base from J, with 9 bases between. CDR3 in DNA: TGTGCCAGCAGCTTAGCCGGGACGCCGAACACTGAAGCTTTCTTT. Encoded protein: CASSLAGTPNTEAFF.

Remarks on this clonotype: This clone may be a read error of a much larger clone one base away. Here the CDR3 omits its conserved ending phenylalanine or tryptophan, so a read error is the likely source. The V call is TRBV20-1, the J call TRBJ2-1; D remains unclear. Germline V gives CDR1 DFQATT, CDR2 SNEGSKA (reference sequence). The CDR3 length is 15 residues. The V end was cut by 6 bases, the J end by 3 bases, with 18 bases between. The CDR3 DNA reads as TGCAGTGCCGTCAACGCTCAAAGAGGCTACAATGAGCAGTTCCTC. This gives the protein CSAVNAQRGYNEQFL.

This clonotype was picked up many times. CDR3 bases: TGTGCCAGCAGCTCGACTAGCGGGAGCGTCGCGGGCACCGGGGAGCTGTTTTTT. Translated: CASSSTSGSVAGTGELFF. The chain couples TRBV11-1 to TRBJ2-2; 12 bases are shared with TRBD2. The CDR3 length is 18 residues. V lost 4 bases, J lost 4 bases, and 10 bases stayed unmatched. CDR1 is SGHAT, CDR2 FQDESV, per germline (reference sequence). Full variable domain (missing parts from reference TRBV11-1 and TRBJ2-2): EAEVAQSPRYKITEKSQAVAFWCDPISGHATLYWYRQILGQGPELLVQFQDESVVDDSQLPKDRFSAERLKGVDSTLKIQPAELGDSAMYLCASSSTSGSVAGTGELFFGEGSRLTVL.

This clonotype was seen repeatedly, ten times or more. CDR3 nucleotides: TGTGCCAGCAGCCAAGCGGGAGGGCCGTACAATGAGCAGTTCTTC. It is translated as CASSQAGGPYNEQFF. This chain uses TRBV7-2 with TRBJ2-1, with 10 bases aligning to TRBD2. The germline V gene has CDR1 SGHTA and CDR2 FQGNSA. The junction had 5 bases not matched to a gene; V was cut back by 5 bases and J by 4 bases. The CDR3 totals 15 residues.

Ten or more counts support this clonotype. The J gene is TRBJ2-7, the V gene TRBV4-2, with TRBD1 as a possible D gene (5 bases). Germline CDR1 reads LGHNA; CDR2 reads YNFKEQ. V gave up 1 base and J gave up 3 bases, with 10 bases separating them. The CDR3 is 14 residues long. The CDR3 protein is CASSQVRDSYEQYF. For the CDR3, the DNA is TGTGCCAGCAGCCAAGTTCGAGACAGCTACGAGCAGTACTTC.

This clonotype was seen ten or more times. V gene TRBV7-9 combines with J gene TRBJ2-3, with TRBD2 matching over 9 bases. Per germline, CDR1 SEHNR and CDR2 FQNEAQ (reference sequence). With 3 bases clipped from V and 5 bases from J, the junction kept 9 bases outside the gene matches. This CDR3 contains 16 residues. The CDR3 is CASSFLGGRAIDTQYF. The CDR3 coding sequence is TGTGCCAGCAGCTTTTTGGGCGGGAGGGCCATAGATACGCAGTATTTT.

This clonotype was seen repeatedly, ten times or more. This CDR3 is CSASDQGSYEQYF. CDR3 nucleotides: TGCAGTGCCAGCGACCAGGGTTCCTACGAGCAGTACTTC. V is TRBV20-1 and J is TRBJ2-7; maybe TRBD1 (5 bases). Germline V gene lookup returns CDR1 DFQATT and CDR2 SNEGSKA (reference sequence). This CDR3 region has 13 residues. Trimming stripped 6 bases from V and 1 base from J, with 13 bases between.

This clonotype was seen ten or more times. As DNA, the CDR3 is TGCGCCAGCAGCCCGGGACACTCGATTGCGGATACGCAGTATTTT. Amino acids: CASSPGHSIADTQYF. The chain has TRBV5-1 and TRBJ2-3; TRBD1 is a possible D gene (6 bases). CDR1 and CDR2 (germline): SGHRS, YFSETQ. The V end lost 4 bases, the J end lost 6 bases, and 18 bases lay between the germline ends. The CDR3 runs 15 residues.

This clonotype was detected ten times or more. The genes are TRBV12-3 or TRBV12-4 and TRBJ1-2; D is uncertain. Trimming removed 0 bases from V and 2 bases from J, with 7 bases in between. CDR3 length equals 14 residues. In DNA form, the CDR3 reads TGTGCCAGCAGTTTAGCGCGGCAGAACTATGGCTACACCTTC. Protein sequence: CASSLARQNYGYTF.

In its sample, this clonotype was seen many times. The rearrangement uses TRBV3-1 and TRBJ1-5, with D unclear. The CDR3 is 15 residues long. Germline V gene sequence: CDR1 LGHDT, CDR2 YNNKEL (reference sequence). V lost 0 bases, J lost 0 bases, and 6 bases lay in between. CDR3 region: CASSQDWDSNQPQHF. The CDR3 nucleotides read TGTGCCAGCAGCCAAGACTGGGATAGCAATCAGCCCCAGCATTTT. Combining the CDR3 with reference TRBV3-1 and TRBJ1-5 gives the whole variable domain DTAVSQTPKYLVTQMGNDKSIKCEQNLGHDTMYWYKQDSKKFLKIMFSYNNKELIINETVPNRFSPKSPDKAHLNLHINSLELGDSAVYFCASSQDWDSNQPQHFGDGTRLSIL.

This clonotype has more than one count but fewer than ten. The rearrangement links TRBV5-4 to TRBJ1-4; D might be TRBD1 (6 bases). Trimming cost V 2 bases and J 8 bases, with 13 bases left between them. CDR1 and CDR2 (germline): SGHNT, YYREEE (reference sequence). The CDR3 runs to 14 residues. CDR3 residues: CASSLWDTEEKLFF. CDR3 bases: TGTGCCAGCAGCTTATGGGACACAGAAGAAAAACTGTTTTTT. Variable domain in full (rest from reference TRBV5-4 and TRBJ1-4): ETGVTQSPTHLIKTRGQQVTLRCSSQSGHNTVSWYQQALGQGPQFIFQYYREEENGRGNFPPRFSGLQFPNYSSELNVNALELDDSALYLCASSLWDTEEKLFFGSGTQLSVL.

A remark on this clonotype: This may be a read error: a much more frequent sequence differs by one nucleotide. The CDR3 DNA follows: TGTGCCAGTAGGGTTAGCCGCTCCGACTACAATGAGCAGTTCTTC. It encodes CASRVSRSDYNEQFF. The chain joins TRBV19 to TRBJ2-1, with D unclear. This CDR3 spans 15 amino acids. Trimming shortened V by 6 bases and J by 3 bases, and 15 bases separated the two germline ends. Germline assignment: CDR1 LNHDA and CDR2 SQIVND (reference sequence).

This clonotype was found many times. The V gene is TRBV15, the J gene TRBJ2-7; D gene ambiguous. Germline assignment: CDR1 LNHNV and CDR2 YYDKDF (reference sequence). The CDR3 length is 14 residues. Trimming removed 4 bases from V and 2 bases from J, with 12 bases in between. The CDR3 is CATSTEVGPYEQYF. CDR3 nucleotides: TGTGCCACCAGCACAGAGGTTGGACCCTACGAGCAGTACTTC.

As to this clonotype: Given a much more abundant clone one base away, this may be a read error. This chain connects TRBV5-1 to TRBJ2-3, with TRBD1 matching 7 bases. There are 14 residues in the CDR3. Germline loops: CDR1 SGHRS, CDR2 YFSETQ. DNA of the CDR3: TGCGCCAGCAGCGACCAAGGGGGCACAGGTACGCAGTATTTT. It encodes CASSDQGGTGTQYF.

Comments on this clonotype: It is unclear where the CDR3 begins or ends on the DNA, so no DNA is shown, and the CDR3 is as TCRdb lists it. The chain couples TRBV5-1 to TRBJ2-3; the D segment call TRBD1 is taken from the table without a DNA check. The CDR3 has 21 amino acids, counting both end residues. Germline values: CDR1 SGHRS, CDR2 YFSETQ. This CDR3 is CASSLVVGSRAGHIATDTQYF.

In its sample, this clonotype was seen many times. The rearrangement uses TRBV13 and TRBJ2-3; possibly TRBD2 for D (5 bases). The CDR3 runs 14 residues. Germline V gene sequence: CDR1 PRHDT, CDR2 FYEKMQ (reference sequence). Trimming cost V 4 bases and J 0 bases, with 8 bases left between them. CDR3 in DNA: TGTGCCAGCAGCTCACGGACTAGCACAGATACGCAGTATTTT. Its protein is CASSSRTSTDTQYF.

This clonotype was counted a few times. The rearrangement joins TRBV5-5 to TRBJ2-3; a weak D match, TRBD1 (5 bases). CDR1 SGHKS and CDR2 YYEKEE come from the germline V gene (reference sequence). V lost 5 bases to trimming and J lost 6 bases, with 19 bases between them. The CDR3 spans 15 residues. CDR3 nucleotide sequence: TGTGCCAGCAGGCCGGATTTGAGGCCAGGGGATACGCAGTATTTT. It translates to CASRPDLRPGDTQYF. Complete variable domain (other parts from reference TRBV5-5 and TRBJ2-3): DAGVTQSPTHLIKTRGQQVTLRCSPISGHKSVSWYQQVLGQGPQFIFQYYEKEERGRGNFPDRFSARQFPNYSSELNVNALLLGDSALYLCASRPDLRPGDTQYFGPGTRLTVL.

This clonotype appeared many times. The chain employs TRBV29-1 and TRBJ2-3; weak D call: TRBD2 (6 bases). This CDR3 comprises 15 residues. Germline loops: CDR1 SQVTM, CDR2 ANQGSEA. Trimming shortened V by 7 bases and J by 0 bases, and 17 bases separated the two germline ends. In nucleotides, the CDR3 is TGCAGCGCCACGGGGGAGGCTTCTAGCACAGATACGCAGTATTTT. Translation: CSATGEASSTDTQYF.

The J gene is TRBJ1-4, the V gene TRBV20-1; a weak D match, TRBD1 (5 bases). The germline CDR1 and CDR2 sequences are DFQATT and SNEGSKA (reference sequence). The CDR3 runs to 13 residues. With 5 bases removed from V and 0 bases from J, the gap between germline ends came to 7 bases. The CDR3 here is CSARQPTNEKLFF. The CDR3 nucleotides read TGCAGTGCTCGACAGCCAACTAATGAAAAACTGTTTTTT.